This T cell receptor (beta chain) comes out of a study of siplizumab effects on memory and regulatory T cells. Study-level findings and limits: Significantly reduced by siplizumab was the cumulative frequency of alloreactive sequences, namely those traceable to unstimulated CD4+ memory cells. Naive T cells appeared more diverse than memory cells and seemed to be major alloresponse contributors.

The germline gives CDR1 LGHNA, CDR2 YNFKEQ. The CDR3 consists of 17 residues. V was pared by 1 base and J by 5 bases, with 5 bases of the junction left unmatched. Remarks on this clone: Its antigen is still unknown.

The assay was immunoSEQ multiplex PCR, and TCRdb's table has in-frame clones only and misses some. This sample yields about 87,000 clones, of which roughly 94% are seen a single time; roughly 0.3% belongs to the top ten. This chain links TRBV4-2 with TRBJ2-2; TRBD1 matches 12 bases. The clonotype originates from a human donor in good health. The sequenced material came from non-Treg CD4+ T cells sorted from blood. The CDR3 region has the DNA TGTGCCAGCAGCCAAGTGGCGGGACAGGGGGCGACCGGGGAGCTGTTTTTT. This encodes CASSQVAGQGATGELFF.